A single T cell receptor beta chain is shown here with its context. What it binds is unknown. The germline CDR1 and CDR2 sequences are SGDLS and YYNGEE. After removal of 0 bases from V and 0 bases from J, the junction contained 3 bases not matched to a gene. The CDR3 sequence is 16 residues long. This record comes from a study of T cell responses to AZD1222 COVID-19 vaccine. Study outcomes and limitations: Among the donors, most were white British and more were female, and clonal diversity was possibly underestimated.

Profiling relied on immunoSEQ multiplex PCR, and the TCRdb table lists in-frame clones only, not all of them. The sample lists 80,000 to 100,000 clones, 85% to 95% occurring once. This clonotype was sampled from an adult who received the AZD1222 COVID-19 vaccine. J is TRBJ2-7 and V is TRBV9; 10 nucleotides align to TRBD2. Sample: peripheral blood, taken 28 days after the second AZD1222 dose. The CDR3 DNA reads TGTGCCAGCAGCGTAGGGCTAGCGGGAGCCTCCTACGAGCAGTACTTC. Its protein is CASSVGLAGASYEQYF.